The 22 T cell receptor beta chains below all came from one sample that was sequenced in a study of Tregs in tolerant kidney transplant recipients. No cognate antigen is known for these TCRs. Profiling relied on immunoSEQ multiplex PCR, and the TCRdb table lists in-frame clones only, not all of them. The repertoire holds about 44,000 clones, nearly 97% seen once, with approximately 0.39% in the top ten. The specimen sequenced was Tregs from blood cultured with allogeneic cells. These receptors all stem from a human donor in good health.

The V and J genes are TRBV30 and TRBJ2-3; 7 nucleotides align to TRBD2. Germline-derived CDR1 and CDR2 are GTSNPN and SVGIG (reference sequence). The V gene end was trimmed by 4 bases and the J gene end by 9 bases; junction bases not matched to a gene: 19. The CDR3 is 16 amino acids. Here the CDR3 reads CAWTTPGRGLRGTQYF. The DNA of the CDR3 is TGTGCCTGGACCACTCCAGGGAGGGGCCTGCGGGGCACGCAGTATTTT.

CDR3 coding DNA: TGTGCCAGCTGTAGGCAGGGACTGAACACCGGGGAGCTGTTTTTT. Translating gives CASCRQGLNTGELFF. The J gene is TRBJ2-2, the V gene TRBV6-6; possible D gene TRBD2, 6 bases. The germline gives CDR1 MNHNY, CDR2 SVGAGI (reference sequence). The V end lost 8 bases, the J end lost 1 base, and 14 bases lay between the germline ends. The CDR3 is 15 amino acids.

This chain uses TRBV7-2 with TRBJ2-7, with D possibly TRBD2 on 6 matching bases. Germline V gene lookup returns CDR1 SGHTA and CDR2 FQGNSA. Trimming removed 1 base at V and 6 bases at J, with 16 bases between. The CDR3 runs 15 residues. CDR3 loop: CASSLGIAAPTEQYF. Here the CDR3 DNA reads TGTGCCAGCAGCTTAGGGATAGCGGCTCCTACCGAGCAGTACTTC.

The V call is TRBV7-3, the J call TRBJ2-2, with TRBD1 matching over 9 bases. Germline V gene sequence: CDR1 SGHTA, CDR2 FQGTGA. The V and J ends lost 4 bases and 5 bases, in that order; junction bases with no gene match: 8. The CDR3 extends over 16 amino acids. The CDR3 coding sequence is TGTGCCAGCAGCTCTCCCGGGACAGGGTTGACCGGGGAGCTGTTTTTT. Protein sequence: CASSSPGTGLTGELFF.

CDR3 DNA: TGTGCCAGCAGCTTAGCGGCTACCCACGGCGAGCAGTACTTC. Translation gives CASSLAATHGEQYF. The gene calls are TRBV7-9 and TRBJ2-7; D remains unclear. The V and J ends lost 0 bases and 6 bases respectively, with 12 bases between them. This CDR3 has 14 residues. The germline V gene has CDR1 SEHNR and CDR2 FQNEAQ (reference sequence).

The table lists this clone with a count of one. V and J are TRBV7-9 and TRBJ2-1, with TRBD2 matching over 7 bases. The germline V gene encodes CDR1 SEHNR and CDR2 FQNEAQ (reference sequence). The CDR3 has 15 amino acids. With 2 bases clipped from V and 6 bases from J, the junction kept 7 bases outside the gene matches. CDR3 in DNA: TGTGCCAGCAGCTTAACGGGGGGATTACTCAATGAGCAGTTCTTC. This codes for CASSLTGGLLNEQFF.

Only a few counts were recorded for this clone. The gene calls are TRBV21-1 and TRBJ1-2; the table names TRBD1, a call not compared with the DNA. TRBV21-1 is assigned pseudogene status. The CDR3 covers 16 residues. The CDR3 protein is CASSAPGGTDNYGYTF. As DNA, the CDR3 is TGTGCCAGCAGCGCACCCGGTGGGACAGATAACTATGGCTACACCTTC.

The rearrangement uses TRBV11-2 and TRBJ1-2; D is unclear. Germline lookup yields CDR1 SGHAT and CDR2 FQNNGV. The CDR3 extends over 14 amino acids. Trimming took 4 bases from V and 0 from J, leaving 9 bases between them. The CDR3 DNA follows: TGTGCCAGCAGCTCAGCCTCCGCTAACTATGGCTACACCTTC. This gives the protein CASSSASANYGYTF. The whole variable domain, remainder taken from reference TRBV11-2 and TRBJ1-2, is EAGVAQSPRYKIIEKRQSVAFWCNPISGHATLYWYQQILGQGPKLLIQFQNNGVVDDSQLPKDRFSAERLKGVDSTLKIQPAKLEDSAVYLCASSSASANYGYTFGSGTRLTVV.

The chain uses TRBV25-1 and TRBJ1-6; 9 bases are a match to TRBD1. The CDR3 loop spans 13 amino acids. Germline assignment: CDR1 MGHDK and CDR2 SYGVNS. With V trimmed by 8 bases and J by 9 bases, 5 bases remained unmatched. CDR3 residues: CASSTGGGSPLHF. CDR3 DNA sequence: TGTGCCAGCTCGACAGGGGGTGGTTCACCCCTCCACTTT.

This chain joins TRBV5-1 and TRBJ2-3, with 8 bases lining up with TRBD2. Germline CDR1 reads SGHRS; CDR2 reads YFSETQ. The CDR3 has 15 amino acids. V was pared by 4 bases and J by 2 bases, with 6 bases of the junction left unmatched. The CDR3 sequence is CASSLPAGVTDTQYF. CDR3 sequence (DNA): TGCGCCAGCAGCCTACCAGCGGGGGTCACAGATACGCAGTATTTT.

This clone was seen only a few times. V and J are TRBV7-9 and TRBJ1-5; D ambiguous. Trimming took off 5 bases at V and 4 bases at J, with 9 bases between the two ends. This CDR3 is built from 13 residues. CDR1 SEHNR and CDR2 FQNEAQ come from the germline V gene (reference sequence). CDR3 residues: CASSRTANQPQHF. The CDR3 bases are TGTGCCAGCAGCAGAACAGCTAATCAGCCCCAGCATTTT. Full variable domain (outside the CDR3, taken from reference TRBV7-9 and TRBJ1-5): DTGVSQNPRHKITKRGQNVTFRCDPISEHNRLYWYRQTLGQGPEFLTYFQNEAQLEKSRLLSDRFSAERPKGSFSTLEIQRTEQGDSAMYLCASSRTANQPQHFGDGTRLSIL.

J is TRBJ2-1 and V is TRBV27; D is perhaps TRBD1 (5 bases). Germline V gene lookup returns CDR1 MNHEY and CDR2 SMNVEV (reference sequence). Trimming removed 6 bases at V and 3 bases at J, with 12 bases between. This CDR3 has 14 amino acids. The CDR3: CASSRVDGYNEQFF. In DNA form, the CDR3 reads TGTGCCAGCAGCAGGGTGGACGGCTACAATGAGCAGTTCTTC.

The chain carries TRBV5-1 and TRBJ1-4; D not resolved. Trimming left V 0 bases short and J 8 bases short, with 14 bases between. CDR3 length equals 15 residues. The germline gives CDR1 SGHRS, CDR2 YFSETQ. The CDR3 DNA reads as TGCGCCAGCAGCTTGGACGGACGGAGAGGGGAAAAACTGTTTTTT. Translated, it gives CASSLDGRRGEKLFF.

The rearrangement links TRBV6-5 to TRBJ2-3; a weak D match, TRBD1 (5 bases). The V and J ends lost 2 bases and 1 base respectively, with 7 bases between them. The CDR3 runs to 14 residues. CDR1 and CDR2 from the germline V gene are MNHEY and SVGAGI. CDR3 sequence reads: CASSYLQGTDTQYF. The DNA of the CDR3 is TGTGCCAGCAGTTACCTACAGGGCACAGATACGCAGTATTTT.

V is TRBV19 and J is TRBJ1-4; the D is unclear. The CDR3 runs to 13 residues. Germline lookup yields CDR1 LNHDA and CDR2 SQIVND (reference sequence). The germline V and J ends were trimmed by 3 bases and 5 bases, with 7 bases remaining between them. CDR3 DNA sequence: TGTGCCAGTAGTATCCGGAGGAATGAAAAACTGTTTTTT. It yields the protein CASSIRRNEKLFF. The full variable domain, rest sourced from reference TRBV19 and TRBJ1-4, is DGGITQSPKYLFRKEGQNVTLSCEQNLNHDAMYWYRQDPGQGLRLIYYSQIVNDFQKGDIAEGYSVSREKKESFPLTVTSAQKNPTAFYLCASSIRRNEKLFFGSGTQLSVL.

V usage is TRBV9 and J usage is TRBJ2-1; weak D call: TRBD2 (6 bases). CDR1 is SGDLS, CDR2 YYNGEE, per germline. V gave up 0 bases and J gave up 2 bases, with 6 bases separating them. There are 14 residues in the CDR3. The DNA of the CDR3 is TGTGCCAGCAGCGTAGCGGGAGCCTACAATGAGCAGTTCTTC. Translating gives CASSVAGAYNEQFF.

The V call is TRBV5-4, the J call TRBJ1-1; D unresolved. The CDR3 totals 14 residues. Trimming took 1 base from V and 1 from J, leaving 8 bases between them. Per germline, CDR1 SGHNT and CDR2 YYREEE (reference sequence). The CDR3 here is CASSLRGENTEAFF. The CDR3 nucleotides are TGTGCCAGCAGCTTGCGCGGGGAGAACACTGAAGCTTTCTTT.

This rearrangement joins TRBV6-6 to TRBJ1-2, with 7 positions matching TRBD1. Germline V gene sequence: CDR1 MNHNY, CDR2 SVGAGI (reference sequence). This CDR3 contains 13 residues. V lost 6 bases and J lost 7; bases outside the gene matches: 8. CDR3 amino acids: CASSYGTVRGYTF. DNA for the CDR3: TGTGCCAGCAGCTACGGGACAGTCCGTGGCTACACCTTC.

This chain links TRBV11-2 with TRBJ2-7, with D possibly being TRBD2 (6 bases). The CDR3 loop spans 13 amino acids. The V and J ends lost 5 bases and 0 bases respectively, with 8 bases between them. Germline CDR1 SGHAT, CDR2 FQNNGV. DNA of the CDR3: TGTGCCAGCAGCCCGACTAGCTCCTACGAGCAGTACTTC. Amino acids: CASSPTSSYEQYF. Drawing the rest from reference TRBV11-2 and TRBJ2-7, the complete variable domain is EAGVAQSPRYKIIEKRQSVAFWCNPISGHATLYWYQQILGQGPKLLIQFQNNGVVDDSQLPKDRFSAERLKGVDSTLKIQPAKLEDSAVYLCASSPTSSYEQYFGPGTRLTVT.

The chain links TRBV2 to TRBJ1-2; TRBD1 might be the D (5 bases). The germline gives CDR1 SNHLY, CDR2 FYNNEI. This CDR3 has 15 residues. The V and J ends lost 6 bases and 3 bases respectively, with 17 bases between them. The DNA for the CDR3 is TGTGCCAGCAGCGAAAGGGAACCCAGGGACTATGGCTACACCTTC. This gives the protein CASSEREPRDYGYTF. The full variable domain, its missing parts supplied by reference TRBV2 and TRBJ1-2, is EPEVTQTPSHQVTQMGQEVILRCVPISNHLYFYWYRQILGQKVEFLVSFYNNEISEKSEIFDDQFSVERPDGSNFTLKIRSTKLEDSAMYFCASSEREPRDYGYTFGSGTRLTVV.

The J gene is TRBJ2-3, the V gene TRBV6-5, with unresolved D. The germline V gene has CDR1 MNHEY and CDR2 SVGAGI. Trimming removed 1 base from V and 6 bases from J, with 14 bases in between. The CDR3 contains 15 residues. CDR3 nucleotides: TGTGCCAGCAGTTACTACGGGCGGAACACGGATACGCAGTATTTT. The encoded protein is CASSYYGRNTDTQYF.

This clone was counted once. The V and J genes are TRBV30 and TRBJ2-7; D may correspond to TRBD1 or TRBD2 (5 bases each). Germline values: CDR1 GTSNPN, CDR2 SVGIG (reference sequence). This CDR3 has 16 residues. Trimming left V 1 base short and J 0 bases short, with 16 bases between. This CDR3 is CAWSAFDGAFSYEQYF. CDR3 coding DNA: TGTGCCTGGAGTGCCTTTGACGGGGCCTTCTCCTACGAGCAGTACTTC. The complete variable domain, with remaining parts taken from reference TRBV30 and TRBJ2-7, reads SQTIHQWPATLVQPVGSPLSLECTVEGTSNPNLYWYRQAAGRGLQLLFYSVGIGQISSEVPQNLSASRPQDRQFILSSKKLLLSDSGFYLCAWSAFDGAFSYEQYFGPGTRLTVT.